This passage covers 15 T cell receptor beta chains from one sample sequenced in a study of T cells after yellow fever vaccination. TCRdb processed the 5' RACE reads anew with MiXCR; each CDR3 protein has one entry. The sample contains some 550,000 distinct CDR3 sequences, about a fifth of which appear only once. Sequenced material: PBMCs, taken 15 days after the yellow fever booster vaccination. The receptors stem from a man younger than 45 who received the YFV17D yellow fever vaccine.

This clonotype was seen ten or more times. The V call is TRBV20-1, the J call TRBJ2-2; 7 nucleotides align to TRBD1. This CDR3 spans 15 amino acids. V lost 0 bases, J lost 5 bases, and 6 bases stayed unmatched. Germline V CDR1 and CDR2: DFQATT, SNEGSKA (reference sequence). As DNA, the CDR3 is TGCAGTGCTAGAGATGGGAACAGGGGAACCGGGGAGCTGTTTTTT. Its translation is CSARDGNRGTGELFF.

V and J are TRBV11-1 and TRBJ2-1, with TRBD2 as a possible D gene (7 bases). Between the trimmed V and J ends, which lost 1 base and 3 bases, there was a span of 19 bases. CDR3 length: 18 residues. CDR1 is SGHAT, CDR2 FQDESV, per germline (reference sequence). For the CDR3, the DNA is TGTGCCAGCAGCTTAGAGAGGGGGTGGCTAGCGGACTACAATGAGCAGTTCTTC. Residues: CASSLERGWLADYNEQFF. Variable domain in full (rest from reference TRBV11-1 and TRBJ2-1): EAEVAQSPRYKITEKSQAVAFWCDPISGHATLYWYRQILGQGPELLVQFQDESVVDDSQLPKDRFSAERLKGVDSTLKIQPAELGDSAMYLCASSLERGWLADYNEQFFGPGTRLTVL.

This clonotype was seen a few times. The chain couples TRBV7-3 to TRBJ2-1, with 9 bases lining up with TRBD2. This CDR3 has 22 residues. Germline V gene lookup returns CDR1 SGHTA and CDR2 FQGTGA. The V and J ends lost 0 bases and 0 bases, in that order; junction bases with no gene match: 18. The CDR3 reads CASSLTVAGGLGAHTSYNEQFF. CDR3 coding DNA: TGTGCCAGCAGCTTAACGGTTGCGGGAGGGCTGGGGGCTCACACCTCCTACAATGAGCAGTTCTTC.

This clonotype was recorded once. The chain recombines TRBV20-1 with TRBJ1-3; tentative D call: TRBD1 (5 bases). The CDR3 is 16 residues long. The ends were cut back, 5 bases at V and 1 base at J, with 18 bases in the middle. Germline CDR1 reads DFQATT; CDR2 reads SNEGSKA (reference sequence). Here the CDR3 reads CSAPIPGPPSGNTIYF. In DNA, the CDR3 is TGCAGTGCTCCCATCCCGGGACCACCTTCTGGAAACACCATATATTTT.

The J gene is TRBJ2-4, the V gene TRBV12-3 or TRBV12-4; unclear D gene. V was trimmed by 5 bases and J by 2 bases, leaving 10 bases between them. There are 14 residues in the CDR3. The CDR3 sequence is CASSGRNSKNIQYF. The CDR3 nucleotides read TGTGCCAGCAGTGGGCGAAACTCCAAAAACATTCAGTACTTC.

This clonotype was counted a few times. This chain uses TRBV12-3 or TRBV12-4 with TRBJ2-3; D might be TRBD2 (6 bases). The V and J ends lost 7 bases and 0 bases respectively, with 8 bases between them. This CDR3 contains 13 residues. CDR3 coding DNA: TGTGCCAGCACGGGGGTCAGCACAGATACGCAGTATTTT. Its translation: CASTGVSTDTQYF.

The genes are TRBV5-1 and TRBJ2-1, with TRBD2 matching over 12 bases. This CDR3 has 16 amino acids. With 0 bases clipped from V and 7 bases from J, the junction kept 5 bases outside the gene matches. Germline V lookup: CDR1 SGHRS, CDR2 YFSETQ. The CDR3 protein is CASSLEASGRGNEQFF. The CDR3, as DNA: TGCGCCAGCAGCTTGGAAGCTAGCGGGAGGGGTAATGAGCAGTTCTTC.

A few counts support this clonotype. This chain connects TRBV15 to TRBJ2-7; D is unclear. The CDR3 has 14 amino acids. Germline-derived CDR1 and CDR2 are LNHNV and YYDKDF (reference sequence). Trimming took off 1 base at V and 1 base at J, with 8 bases between the two ends. The CDR3 bases are TGTGCCACCAGCAGAGGAAGTGTATCCTACGAGCAGTACTTC. This gives the protein CATSRGSVSYEQYF.

This clonotype has more than one count but fewer than ten. The rearrangement uses TRBV3-1 and TRBJ2-2; no clear D gene. The CDR3 runs to 16 residues. The germline V and J ends were trimmed by 6 bases and 1 base, with 15 bases remaining between them. Looked up from germline, CDR1 is LGHDT and CDR2 is YNNKEL (reference sequence). For the CDR3, the DNA is TGTGCCAGCAGACAGACCGGGTTCCTGAACACCGGGGAGCTGTTTTTT. This encodes CASRQTGFLNTGELFF.

The chain employs TRBV3-1 and TRBJ2-1; D unresolved. The CDR3 loop spans 12 amino acids. Deletions cut 6 bases from V and 9 bases from J, with 12 bases between. Germline CDR1 LGHDT, CDR2 YNNKEL (reference sequence). The CDR3 protein is CASSNLGREQFF. CDR3 DNA sequence: TGTGCCAGCAGTAATCTAGGGCGTGAGCAGTTCTTC.

The sample holds a few counts of this clonotype. V usage is TRBV4-2 and J usage is TRBJ2-1; possible D gene TRBD2, 5 bases. The CDR3 extends over 14 amino acids. Trimming pared 0 bases from V and 10 bases from J, leaving 13 bases between. Germline CDR1 LGHNA, CDR2 YNFKEQ. CDR3 protein: CASSQELGGREQFF. CDR3 DNA: TGTGCCAGCAGCCAAGAACTCGGCGGGCGGGAGCAGTTCTTC.

The chain couples TRBV5-1 to TRBJ2-5; 12 bases are shared with TRBD1. The J segment lost 5 bases and the V segment lost 4 bases, leaving 6 bases of the junction unmatched. Germline V gives CDR1 SGHRS, CDR2 YFSETQ. This CDR3 region has 15 residues. CDR3: CASSLRDRGLETQYF. DNA of the CDR3: TGCGCCAGCAGCCTCCGGGACAGGGGGCTGGAGACCCAGTACTTC.

This clonotype has a count of ten or more. The V gene is TRBV20-1, the J gene TRBJ2-5, with D tentatively TRBD2 (5 bases). CDR1 is DFQATT, CDR2 SNEGSKA, per germline (reference sequence). This CDR3 region has 13 residues. CDR3 nucleotides: TGCAGCGCGAAGGTCAGTGGGGAGGAGACCCAGTACTTC. It encodes CSAKVSGEETQYF.

This clonotype has only a few counts. The rearrangement joins TRBV7-6 to TRBJ2-3; possibly TRBD2 for D (7 bases). The CDR3 has 14 residues. Trimming cost V 5 bases and J 5 bases, with 14 bases left between them. CDR1 and CDR2 from the germline V gene are SGHVS and FNYEAQ. This CDR3 is CASSRTRGRDTQYF. Written as DNA, the CDR3 is TGTGCCAGCAGCCGGACTAGGGGGAGAGATACGCAGTATTTT.

This clonotype was seen a handful of times. This sequence joins TRBV9 and TRBJ2-3; 9 nucleotides agree with TRBD2. This CDR3 spans 17 amino acids. Germline trimming cut 4 bases from V and 0 bases from J; bases unmatched to any gene: 9. Per germline, CDR1 SGDLS and CDR2 YYNGEE. CDR3 sequence reads: CASSRAPTSGSTDTQYF. The DNA for the CDR3 is TGTGCCAGCAGCCGCGCCCCCACTAGCGGGAGCACAGATACGCAGTATTTT.